These 10 T cell receptor beta chains came from one sample sequenced in a study of shared clonotypes between healthy human individuals. Sequenced by immunoSEQ multiplex PCR; TCRdb stores in-frame clones only, minus some. This table has around 600,000 clones, around 97% appearing once. The specimen sequenced was naive CD4+ T cells sorted from blood. Described subset: CD45RA+ positively selected. These receptor sequences come from a woman between 25 and 40 years old in good health.

Here the CDR3 DNA reads TGTGCCAGCAGTGAATTTAGCGGGAGGGCCCGTACGCAGTATTTT. This gives the protein CASSEFSGRARTQYF. V and J are TRBV25-1 and TRBJ2-3, with 11 positions matching TRBD2. V trimming: 1 base; J trimming: 8 bases; junction bases outside the gene matches: 5. From germline, CDR1 is MGHDK and CDR2 SYGVNS. The CDR3 runs 15 residues.

J is TRBJ1-5 and V is TRBV11-2, with a tentative D call TRBD1 (6 bases). The germline V and J ends were trimmed by 4 bases and 6 bases, with 19 bases remaining between them. The CDR3 covers 16 residues. Per germline, CDR1 SGHAT and CDR2 FQNNGV. CDR3 residues: CASSSGVNRAGQPQHF. For the CDR3, the DNA is TGTGCCAGCAGCTCAGGGGTGAACAGGGCGGGTCAGCCCCAGCATTTT.

The DNA for the CDR3 is TGTGCCAGCAGTTACTACCGGACTAAAACGGATACGCAGTATTTT. This codes for CASSYYRTKTDTQYF. The V and J genes are TRBV6-6 and TRBJ2-3, with D perhaps TRBD2 (6 bases). Germline loops: CDR1 MNHNY, CDR2 SVGAGI (reference sequence). The V end was cut by 1 base, the J end by 6 bases, with 14 bases between. This CDR3 contains 15 residues.

J is TRBJ1-6 and V is TRBV19, with 9 nucleotides matching TRBD1. With 7 bases clipped from V and 9 bases from J, the junction kept 7 bases outside the gene matches. This CDR3 is built from 14 residues. The germline V gene has CDR1 LNHDA and CDR2 SQIVND (reference sequence). The CDR3 DNA reads TGTGCCAGTAAAACAGGGGGCTACGTTTCACCCCTCCACTTT. Translating gives CASKTGGYVSPLHF.

This clone was observed a few times. This chain links TRBV18 with TRBJ2-7; 8 positions match TRBD1. The V and J ends lost 3 bases and 0 bases, in that order; junction bases with no gene match: 4. The CDR3 sequence is 15 residues long. The germline CDR1 and CDR2 sequences are KGHSH and LQKENI. CDR3 sequence (DNA): TGTGCCAGCTCACCTCCGGGACAGGCCTCCTACGAGCAGTACTTC. Translation: CASSPPGQASYEQYF.

The V gene is TRBV27, the J gene TRBJ2-5, with 8 bases aligning to TRBD2. V was clipped by 1 base and J by 11 bases; unmatched bases: 12. Looked up from germline, CDR1 is MNHEY and CDR2 is SMNVEV (reference sequence). The CDR3 length is 15 residues. CDR3 loop: CASSLWVGRAEEQYF. As DNA, the CDR3 is TGTGCCAGCAGTTTATGGGTCGGGAGGGCCGAAGAGCAGTACTTC.

On this clone: The sample holds other DNA sequences that translate to the same CDR3. The V call is TRBV5-1, the J call TRBJ2-2; 7 bases fit TRBD2. The CDR3 spans 13 residues. CDR1 is SGHRS, CDR2 YFSETQ, per germline. V dropped 4 bases and J dropped 3; count of bases not matched to a gene: 0. CDR3 sequence: CASSRGDTGELFF. CDR3 in DNA: TGCGCCAGCAGCCGGGGGGACACCGGGGAGCTGTTTTTT. Full variable domain (remainder filled in from reference TRBV5-1 and TRBJ2-2): KAGVTQTPRYLIKTRGQQVTLSCSPISGHRSVSWYQQTPGQGLQFLFEYFSETQRNKGNFPGRFSGRQFSNSRSEMNVSTLELGDSALYLCASSRGDTGELFFGEGSRLTVL.

This sequence joins TRBV28 and TRBJ2-7; 7 bases are shared with TRBD1. After removal of 9 bases from V and 2 bases from J, the junction contained 13 bases not matched to a gene. This CDR3 has 15 amino acids. Germline CDR1 reads MDHEN; CDR2 reads SYDVKM. CDR3 sequence: CASSIAVGQPYEQYF. CDR3 DNA sequence: TGTGCCAGTAGCATTGCGGTGGGACAGCCCTACGAGCAGTACTTC.

The V and J genes are TRBV11-2 and TRBJ2-7; 10 positions agree with TRBD1. With 5 bases clipped from V and 2 bases from J, the junction kept 3 bases outside the gene matches. Germline CDR1 and CDR2: SGHAT and FQNNGV. The CDR3 totals 14 residues. The CDR3: CASSQGQGAYEQYF. CDR3 DNA sequence: TGTGCCAGCAGCCAAGGACAGGGGGCCTACGAGCAGTACTTC. Using reference TRBV11-2 and TRBJ2-7 for the parts outside the CDR3, the full variable domain is EAGVAQSPRYKIIEKRQSVAFWCNPISGHATLYWYQQILGQGPKLLIQFQNNGVVDDSQLPKDRFSAERLKGVDSTLKIQPAKLEDSAVYLCASSQGQGAYEQYFGPGTRLTVT.

The count of this clone is one. The chain is built from TRBV28 and TRBJ1-2; 8 nucleotides line up with TRBD1. The CDR3 consists of 13 residues. The junction had 5 bases not matched to a gene; V was cut back by 3 bases and J by 8 bases. Per the germline V gene, CDR1 is MDHEN and CDR2 is SYDVKM. This chain's CDR3 is CASSLSRGRGYTF. DNA of the CDR3: TGTGCCAGCAGTTTGAGCAGGGGGCGAGGCTACACCTTC.